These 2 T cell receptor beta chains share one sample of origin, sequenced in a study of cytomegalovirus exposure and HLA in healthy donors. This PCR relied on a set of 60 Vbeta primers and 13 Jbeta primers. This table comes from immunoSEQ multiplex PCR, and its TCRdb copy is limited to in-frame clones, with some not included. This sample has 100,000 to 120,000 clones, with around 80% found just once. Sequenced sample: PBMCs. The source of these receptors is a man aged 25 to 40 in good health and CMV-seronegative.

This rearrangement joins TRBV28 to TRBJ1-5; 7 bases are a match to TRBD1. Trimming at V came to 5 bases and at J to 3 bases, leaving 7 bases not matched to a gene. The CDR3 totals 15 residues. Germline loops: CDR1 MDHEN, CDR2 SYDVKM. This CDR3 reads CASSITGQNNQPQHF. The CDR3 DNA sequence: TGTGCCAGCAGTATTACGGGACAGAACAATCAGCCCCAGCATTTT.

The CDR3 sequence: CASSRDHEAFF. As DNA, the CDR3 is TGTGCCAGCAGCCGGGATCATGAAGCTTTCTTT. The chain employs TRBV6-1 and TRBJ1-1; D remains ambiguous. This CDR3 contains 11 residues. V was pared by 6 bases and J by 7 bases, with 9 bases between. Germline V gives CDR1 MNHNS, CDR2 SASEGT.